Following are 22 T cell receptor beta chains from one sample sequenced in a study of T cells in Graves' hyperthyroidism and ophthalmopathy. The TCR beta CDR3 regions underwent amplification using RNA transcripts as the source. HTBI primers were employed in a first-round RT-PCR of the TCR CDR3. TCRdb re-derived calls from the multiplex PCR reads in MiXCR, one entry per CDR3 protein. The sample includes approximately 400,000 distinct CDR3 sequences, about 19% of them seen just once. Specimen: blood. These receptors were obtained from a woman between 18 and 29 years old with Graves' hyperthyroidism.

This clonotype occurred many times. The chain carries TRBV7-9 and TRBJ1-2, with D possibly matching TRBD1 (6 bases). Germline CDR1 and CDR2: SEHNR and FQNEAQ (reference sequence). V was pared by 5 bases and J by 6 bases, with 13 bases between. This CDR3 region has 13 residues. CDR3: CASSDRDNHGYTF. For the CDR3, the DNA is TGTGCCAGCAGCGACCGGGACAATCATGGCTACACCTTC.

This clonotype was detected many times. The V gene is TRBV7-8, the J gene TRBJ2-7; TRBD1 might be the D (5 bases). The length of the CDR3 is 12 residues. Germline V gives CDR1 SGHVS, CDR2 FQNEAQ. Trimming removed 7 bases from V and 8 bases from J, with 15 bases in between. The CDR3 coding sequence is TGTGCCAGCACGCAGGGCCCTCGGAAGCAGTACTTC. Translating it yields CASTQGPRKQYF.

In its sample, this clonotype was seen many times. J is TRBJ1-5 and V is TRBV12-3 or TRBV12-4; possibly TRBD1 for D (5 bases). The ends were cut back, 4 bases at V and 9 bases at J, with 7 bases in the middle. The CDR3 length is 11 residues. CDR3 DNA: TGTGCCAGCAGTTCTAGGGGGCCCCAGCATTTT. This codes for CASSSRGPQHF.

This chain's CDR3 is CATSIGTGGFIDYTF. The CDR3 bases are TGTGCCACCAGCATCGGGACAGGGGGCTTTATTGACTACACCTTC. J is TRBJ1-2 and V is TRBV15; TRBD1 agrees at 12 bases. Looked up from germline, CDR1 is LNHNV and CDR2 is YYDKDF (reference sequence). The J segment lost 10 bases and the V segment lost 4 bases, leaving 10 bases of the junction unmatched. CDR3 length equals 15 residues.

Concerning this clonotype itself: One junction end does not reproduce the germline sequence, and a read error may be involved. This chain connects TRBV30 to TRBJ2-6; D may be TRBD2 (6 bases). The CDR3 has 13 residues. Germline values: CDR1 GTSNPN, CDR2 SVGIG (reference sequence). This CDR3 reads CAWTGTGANALTF. The CDR3 DNA sequence: TGTGCCTGGACAGGGACTGGGGCCAACGCCCTGACTTTC.

This clonotype was observed many times. The chain combines TRBV20-1 with TRBJ1-1; D is undetermined. Trimming stripped 6 bases from V and 1 base from J, with 18 bases between. Germline V gives CDR1 DFQATT, CDR2 SNEGSKA (reference sequence). This CDR3 region has 15 residues. The DNA of the CDR3 is TGCAGTGCCAGAAATTTCAACAAGGGGAACACTGAAGCTTTCTTT. Amino acids: CSARNFNKGNTEAFF.

This clonotype showed up many times. The chain uses TRBV30 and TRBJ1-1, with a weak D call TRBD1 (5 bases). This CDR3 has 12 amino acids. Germline CDR1 and CDR2: GTSNPN and SVGIG (reference sequence). V gave up 5 bases and J gave up 5 bases, with 12 bases separating them. This chain's CDR3 is CAWRRDGTEAFF. CDR3 nucleotide sequence: TGTGCCTGGCGAAGGGACGGGACTGAAGCTTTCTTT.

This clonotype was detected many times. The CDR3, as DNA: TGTGCCAGCACACACCTGGGACAGATCACCGGGGAGCTGTTTTTT. Its translation is CASTHLGQITGELFF. The chain is built from TRBV7-9 and TRBJ2-2; 7 positions match TRBD1. CDR1 SEHNR and CDR2 FQNEAQ come from the germline V gene (reference sequence). V was clipped by 7 bases and J by 4 bases; unmatched bases: 9. The CDR3 is 15 residues long.

The genes are TRBV4-3 and TRBJ1-2; tentatively, D is TRBD1 (6 bases). The CDR3 consists of 16 residues. V was pared by 1 base and J by 4 bases, with 16 bases between. The V gene's germline CDR1 is LGHNA and CDR2 YSLEER. The CDR3 region is CASSQAYGGRGYGYTF. The CDR3 DNA is TGCGCCAGCAGCCAAGCCTACGGGGGCCGAGGCTATGGCTACACCTTC.

This clonotype was found many times. This may be a read error: a much more frequent sequence differs by one nucleotide. The rearrangement joins TRBV6-1 to TRBJ1-3; weak D call: TRBD1 (6 bases). Germline V gene data show CDR1 as MNHNS and CDR2 as SASEGT. V shed 6 bases and J shed 2 bases, with 8 bases lying between them. The CDR3 is 13 residues long. CDR3 coding DNA: TGTGCCAGCAGGGACAGCGCTGGAAACACCATATATTTT. It encodes CASRDSAGNTIYF.

The rearrangement uses TRBV2 and TRBJ1-1; no clear D gene. Germline loops: CDR1 SNHLY, CDR2 FYNNEI. The CDR3 covers 15 residues. V was cut by 6 bases and J by 1 base, with 15 bases left in between. The CDR3 DNA is TGTGCCAGCAGATCCGAACCAGGCAGGAACACTGAAGCTTTCTTT. Its protein product is CASRSEPGRNTEAFF.

Ten or more counts support this clonotype. V usage is TRBV11-2 and J usage is TRBJ2-7; D uncertain. Germline assignment: CDR1 SGHAT and CDR2 FQNNGV. The V and J ends lost 0 bases and 3 bases respectively, with 9 bases between them. The CDR3 has 14 residues. CDR3 nucleotides: TGTGCCAGCAGCTTAGATGGTCCGGGCTACGAGCAGTACTTC. Amino acids: CASSLDGPGYEQYF. Variable domain in full (rest from reference TRBV11-2 and TRBJ2-7): EAGVAQSPRYKIIEKRQSVAFWCNPISGHATLYWYQQILGQGPKLLIQFQNNGVVDDSQLPKDRFSAERLKGVDSTLKIQPAKLEDSAVYLCASSLDGPGYEQYFGPGTRLTVT.

This clonotype was counted ten times or more. The chain recombines TRBV7-9 with TRBJ1-1; no firm D call. The CDR3 sequence is 14 residues long. In germline, CDR1 is SEHNR, CDR2 FQNEAQ (reference sequence). Trimming shortened V by 5 bases and J by 5 bases, and 15 bases separated the two germline ends. In DNA, the CDR3 is TGTGCCAGCAGCCCCCTCATAGGTGGAACTGAAGCTTTCTTT. Residues: CASSPLIGGTEAFF.

This clonotype was recorded at least ten times. The rearrangement joins TRBV6-9 to TRBJ1-1, with 10 nucleotides matching TRBD1. This CDR3 is built from 15 residues. V lost 4 bases, J lost 6 bases, and 8 bases stayed unmatched. Germline loops: CDR1 MNHGY, CDR2 SVAAGI. DNA for the CDR3: TGTGCCAGCAGTTTTCCCGGGACAGGGGAGGCTGAAGCTTTCTTT. This codes for CASSFPGTGEAEAFF.

This clonotype was recorded once. CDR3 DNA sequence: TGCGCCAGCAGCCCCCAAACCTGGGATAGGGTGGTTGGCTACACCTTC. Protein: CASSPQTWDRVVGYTF. The chain combines TRBV5-1 with TRBJ1-2; D is unresolved. V gave up 4 bases and J gave up 7 bases, with 23 bases separating them. Germline CDR1 SGHRS, CDR2 YFSETQ. The CDR3 is 16 residues long.

This clonotype was detected many times. The chain is built from TRBV12-3 or TRBV12-4 and TRBJ1-5; a weak D match, TRBD1 (5 bases). The CDR3 contains 14 residues. V was clipped by 7 bases and J by 3 bases, with 13 bases between them. CDR3 DNA: TGTGCCAGCACCCAAGAGGGGACCAATCAGCCCCAGCATTTT. Translated, it gives CASTQEGTNQPQHF.

This clonotype was seen many times. The genes are TRBV6-1 and TRBJ2-7; unclear D gene. Germline assignment: CDR1 MNHNS and CDR2 SASEGT. The CDR3 sequence is 11 residues long. Trimming shortened V by 7 bases and J by 3 bases, and 7 bases separated the two germline ends. The CDR3 spells CASMLRYEQYF. The CDR3 DNA sequence: TGTGCCAGCATGTTGCGCTACGAGCAGTACTTC.

This clonotype came up a few times. One junction end does not reproduce the germline sequence, and a read error may be involved. The rearrangement links TRBV7-3 to TRBJ1-1; 7 bases align to TRBD1. CDR1 and CDR2 from the germline V gene are SGHTA and FQGTGA. The CDR3 runs to 15 residues. This chain's CDR3 is CASSFGPGGNTEAFF. The CDR3 nucleotides read TGTGCCAGCAGCTTTGGGCCAGGGGGTAACACTGAAGCCTTCTTT.

Remarks on this clonotype: This clone may be a read error of a much larger clone one base away. The CDR3 DNA reads as TGTGCCAGCAGCCAAGAAGGAGGCAGGGATCAGCCCCAGCATTTT. Its translation: CASSQEGGRDQPQHF. The rearrangement uses TRBV3-1 and TRBJ1-5; TRBD1 might be the D (5 bases). Trimming left V 0 bases short and J 5 bases short, with 11 bases between. Germline CDR1 reads LGHDT; CDR2 reads YNNKEL (reference sequence). The CDR3 sequence is 15 residues long. Full variable domain (missing parts from reference TRBV3-1 and TRBJ1-5): DTAVSQTPKYLVTQMGNDKSIKCEQNLGHDTMYWYKQDSKKFLKIMFSYNNKELIINETVPNRFSPKSPDKAHLNLHINSLELGDSAVYFCASSQEGGRDQPQHFGDGTRLSIL.

This chain connects TRBV7-8 to TRBJ2-7; 8 positions match TRBD1. The CDR3 loop spans 16 amino acids. With V trimmed by 6 bases and J by 0 bases, 10 bases remained unmatched. Germline loops: CDR1 SGHVS, CDR2 FQNEAQ. CDR3 sequence: CASRMVGQGSSYEQYF. CDR3 coding DNA: TGTGCCAGCAGGATGGTCGGACAGGGAAGCTCCTACGAGCAGTACTTC.

This clonotype appeared a few times. CDR3: CASSLAPWSEETQYF. The DNA for the CDR3 is TGTGCCAGCAGCTTAGCCCCCTGGTCGGAGGAGACCCAGTACTTC. V and J are TRBV7-9 and TRBJ2-5; D gene unclear. CDR3 length: 15 residues. The V end was cut by 0 bases, the J end by 5 bases, with 13 bases between. Germline lookup yields CDR1 SEHNR and CDR2 FQNEAQ (reference sequence).

This clonotype has at least ten counts. The chain is built from TRBV7-8 and TRBJ2-7; D gene uncertain. CDR1 and CDR2 from the germline V gene are SGHVS and FQNEAQ. The V and J ends lost 0 bases and 2 bases respectively, with 5 bases between them. The CDR3 contains 13 residues. The chain's CDR3 is CASSLALAYEQYF. DNA of the CDR3: TGTGCCAGCAGCTTAGCGCTTGCCTACGAGCAGTACTTC.